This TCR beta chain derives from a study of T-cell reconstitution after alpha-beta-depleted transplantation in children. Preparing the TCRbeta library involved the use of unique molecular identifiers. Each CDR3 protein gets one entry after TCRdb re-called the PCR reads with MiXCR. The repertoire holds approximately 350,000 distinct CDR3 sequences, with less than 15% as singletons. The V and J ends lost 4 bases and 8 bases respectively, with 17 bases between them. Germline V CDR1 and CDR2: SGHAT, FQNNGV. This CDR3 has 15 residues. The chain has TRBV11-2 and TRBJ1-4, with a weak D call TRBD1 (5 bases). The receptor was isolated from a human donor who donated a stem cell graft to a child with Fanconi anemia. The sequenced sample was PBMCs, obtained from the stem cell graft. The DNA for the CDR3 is TGTGCCAGCAGCTCCCACTGGGACGGGAGCGAAAAACTGTTTTTT. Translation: CASSSHWDGSEKLFF.